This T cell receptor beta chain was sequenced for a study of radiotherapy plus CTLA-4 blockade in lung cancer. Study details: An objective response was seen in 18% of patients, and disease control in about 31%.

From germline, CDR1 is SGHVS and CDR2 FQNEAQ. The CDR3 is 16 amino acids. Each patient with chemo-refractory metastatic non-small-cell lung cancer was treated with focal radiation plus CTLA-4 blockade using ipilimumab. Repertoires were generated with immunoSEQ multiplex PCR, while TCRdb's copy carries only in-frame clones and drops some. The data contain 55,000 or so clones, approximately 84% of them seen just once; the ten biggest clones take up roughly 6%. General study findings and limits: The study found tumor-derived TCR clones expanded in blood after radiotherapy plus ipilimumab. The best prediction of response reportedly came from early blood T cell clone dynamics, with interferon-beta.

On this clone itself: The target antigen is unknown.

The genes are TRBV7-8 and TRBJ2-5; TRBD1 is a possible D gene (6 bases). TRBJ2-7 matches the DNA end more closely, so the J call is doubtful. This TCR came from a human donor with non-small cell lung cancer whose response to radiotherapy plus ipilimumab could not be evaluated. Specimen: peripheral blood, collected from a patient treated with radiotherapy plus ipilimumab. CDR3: CASSFRETGIRNEQYF. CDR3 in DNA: TGTGCCAGCAGCTTCCGCGAAACAGGGATTAGGAACGAGCAGTACTTC.